This entry lists 5 T cell receptor beta chains sequenced from one sample in a study of blood T cell repertoires in COVID-19. TCRdb's table, derived via immunoSEQ multiplex PCR, lists solely in-frame clones and lacks some. The sample has around 270,000 clones, about 88% seen once. The source material was peripheral blood. The origin of the receptors is a man aged 25 to 40 with active or convalescent COVID-19.

The V call is TRBV3-1 (or the pseudogene TRBV3-2), the J call TRBJ1-4, with TRBD1 as a possible D gene (5 bases). CDR3 size: 16 residues. Trimming removed 3 bases at V and 0 bases at J, with 11 bases between. CDR1 and CDR2 from the germline V gene are LGHDT and YNNKEL (reference sequence). The CDR3 coding sequence is TGTGCCAGCAGCCATTACTCGACAGCAACTAATGAAAAACTGTTTTTT. Translation: CASSHYSTATNEKLFF.

There are a few counts of this clone. CDR3 sequence: CASSNEDRASTDTQYF. In DNA form, the CDR3 reads TGTGCCAGCAGTAACGAGGACAGGGCGAGCACAGATACGCAGTATTTT. The J gene is TRBJ2-3, the V gene TRBV25-1; 8 nucleotides match TRBD1. This CDR3 has 16 residues. V was clipped by 5 bases and J by 0 bases; unmatched bases: 7. The germline V gene has CDR1 MGHDK and CDR2 SYGVNS.

This clone was counted between two and nine times. This sequence joins TRBV9 and TRBJ2-2; TRBD2 aligns across 10 bases. This CDR3 is built from 16 residues. Trimming at V came to 3 bases and at J to 5 bases, leaving 7 bases not matched to a gene. In germline, CDR1 is SGDLS, CDR2 YYNGEE. As DNA, the CDR3 is TGTGCCAGCAGCGAGAGCGGGGGGGTGTGGACCGGGGAGCTGTTTTTT. Protein sequence: CASSESGGVWTGELFF. Using reference TRBV9 and TRBJ2-2 for the parts outside the CDR3, the full variable domain is DSGVTQTPKHLITATGQRVTLRCSPRSGDLSVYWYQQSLDQGLQFLIQYYNGEERAKGNILERFSAQQFPDLHSELNLSSLELGDSALYFCASSESGGVWTGELFFGEGSRLTVL.

The rearrangement uses TRBV4-3 and TRBJ2-7, with TRBD1 matching 9 bases. The CDR3 length is 15 residues. V dropped 0 bases and J dropped 4; count of bases not matched to a gene: 4. Germline-derived CDR1 and CDR2 are LGHNA and YSLEER. CDR3 loop: CASSQEKQGAYEQYF. As DNA, the CDR3 is TGCGCCAGCAGCCAAGAGAAACAGGGGGCGTACGAGCAGTACTTC.

V gene TRBV5-1 combines with J gene TRBJ1-3; D remains unclear. Germline CDR1 is SGHRS and CDR2 is YFSETQ. CDR3 size: 15 residues. V dropped 4 bases and J dropped 9 bases, with 20 bases sitting between them. CDR3 bases: TGCGCCAGCAGCCTGCGCCCCACAGCCTCCGGCACCATATATTTT. Its protein is CASSLRPTASGTIYF.